The rows below give T cell receptor beta chains drawn from one sample of a study of cytomegalovirus exposure and HLA in healthy donors. The repertoire was sequenced with immunoSEQ multiplex PCR; TCRdb's copy has only in-frame clones and lacks some. The table lists about 140,000 clones, around 80% of them singletons, with roughly 3.4% in the top ten. The sample taken for sequencing was PBMCs. These receptor sequences come from a man younger than 35 in good health and CMV-seropositive. The CDR3 runs from the conserved cysteine through the conserved F or W. A D gene is named only where the DNA matches it firmly. Clone size is shown for a subset of rows, as once, few, many or a class of expanded clone.

j_call | clone_size | d_call | v_call | cdr3_aa | cdr3_nt
TRBJ1-1 | . | TRBD1 | TRBV6-1 | CASSELWTGASEAFF | TGTGCCAGCAGTGAATTGTGGACAGGGGCGAGTGAAGCTTTCTTT
TRBJ1-5 | . | . | TRBV6-6 | CASSYEARGFQPQHF | TGTGCCAGCAGTTACGAGGCCCGGGGTTTTCAGCCCCAGCATTTT
TRBJ1-4 | . | . | TRBV19 | CTSRGPGATNEKLFF | TGTACCAGTAGGGGACCGGGAGCAACTAATGAAAAACTGTTTTTT
TRBJ2-1 | . | TRBD2 | TRBV11-3 | CASSPGGGTEQFF | TGTGCCAGCAGCCCCGGGGGGGGGACTGAGCAGTTCTTC
TRBJ1-5 | . | . | TRBV5-1 | CASSFLGGSNQPQHF | TGCGCCAGCAGCTTTTTAGGGGGTAGCAATCAGCCCCAGCATTTT
TRBJ1-4 | few | TRBD1 | TRBV6-1 | CASRTGWKLFF | TGTGCCAGCAGGACAGGGTGGAAACTGTTTTTT
TRBJ2-7 | . | . | TRBV11-2 | CASSHQGMVGSYEQYF | TGTGCCAGCAGCCACCAGGGGATGGTAGGGTCCTACGAGCAGTACTTC
TRBJ2-7 | . | TRBD2 | TRBV6-9 | CASRPPPEQVWTSGSKSYEQYF | TGTGCCAGCAGACCTCCCCCGGAGCAGGTATGGACTAGCGGGAGTAAATCCTACGAGCAGTACTTC
TRBJ1-5 | . | . | TRBV28 | CASNQGPQPQHF | TGTGCCAGCAATCAGGGCCCTCAGCCCCAGCATTTT
TRBJ2-1 | . | TRBD2 | TRBV7-3 | CASSQGLAGGFNEQFF | TGTGCCAGCAGCCAGGGACTAGCGGGGGGCTTCAATGAGCAGTTCTTC
TRBJ1-1 | . | . | TRBV19 | CASRQGTTEAFF | TGTGCCAGTAGGCAGGGAACCACTGAAGCTTTCTTT
TRBJ1-4 | . | TRBD1 | TRBV28 | CASRSGGQGDEKLFF | TGTGCCAGCAGGTCGGGGGGGCAGGGGGACGAAAAACTGTTTTTT
TRBJ2-4 | . | . | TRBV4-1 | CASSLQGGGIQYF | TGCGCCAGCAGTCTCCAGGGGGGTGGCATTCAGTACTTC
TRBJ1-5 | few | TRBD1 | TRBV28 | CASSHVKGQSNQPQHF | TGTGCCAGCAGTCATGTGAAGGGACAGAGCAATCAGCCCCAGCATTTT
TRBJ2-5 | . | TRBD2 | TRBV5-1 | CASSQGSGTTGETQYF | TGCGCCAGCAGTCAGGGTAGCGGGACCACGGGAGAGACCCAGTACTTC
TRBJ2-6 | once | . | TRBV2 | CASSERSSGANVLTF | TGTGCCAGCAGTGAACGGAGCTCTGGGGCCAACGTCCTGACTTTC
TRBJ1-4 | . | TRBD1 | TRBV5-1 | CASSTRTGPEKLFF | TGCGCCAGCAGTACAAGGACAGGGCCTGAAAAACTGTTTTTT
TRBJ2-6 | . | TRBD2 | TRBV6-1 | CASSERGVTGANVLTF | TGTGCCAGCAGTGAACGGGGGGTTACTGGGGCCAACGTCCTGACTTTC
TRBJ2-1 | . | TRBD1 | TRBV9 | CASRVEPGQGGEQFF | TGTGCCAGCAGGGTCGAACCGGGACAGGGGGGTGAGCAGTTCTTC
TRBJ2-1 | . | . | TRBV13 | CASSTHRQYSLEQFF | TGTGCCAGCAGCACTCACCGCCAATATAGTTTAGAGCAGTTCTTC
TRBJ2-7 | . | TRBD1 | TRBV6-1 | CASSEPRQGLSYEQYF | TGTGCCAGCAGTGAACCCCGACAGGGTCTCTCCTACGAGCAGTACTTC
TRBJ2-7 | . | TRBD2 | TRBV4-1 | CASSQESRVGLAGAYEQYF | TGCGCCAGCAGCCAAGAGTCGAGGGTTGGGCTAGCGGGAGCGTACGAGCAGTACTTC
TRBJ2-2 | . | TRBD2 | TRBV5-4 | CASSGRREGTGELFF | TGTGCCAGCAGCGGGAGAAGGGAGGGCACCGGGGAGCTGTTTTTT
TRBJ2-5 | . | TRBD2 | TRBV7-2 | CASSLGTSGRGKETQYF | TGTGCCAGCAGCTTGGGGACTAGCGGGAGAGGGAAGGAGACCCAGTACTTC
TRBJ2-7 | . | . | TRBV19 | CASSIGSPFEQYF | TGTGCCAGTAGTATTGGCTCGCCCTTTGAGCAGTACTTC
TRBJ2-3 | . | TRBD2 | TRBV28 | CASRGIAGGPDTQYF | TGTGCCAGCAGGGGAATAGCGGGAGGCCCAGATACGCAGTATTTT
TRBJ2-5 | . | . | TRBV6-1 | CASSELSVYQETQYF | TGTGCCAGCAGTGAACTATCGGTGTACCAAGAGACCCAGTACTTC
TRBJ2-1 | . | TRBD2 | TRBV6-1 | CASSKLAGASNEQFF | TGTGCCAGCAGCAAACTAGCGGGAGCCTCCAATGAGCAGTTCTTC